This T cell receptor (beta chain) was captured by sequencing in a study of T-cell reconstitution after alpha-beta-depleted transplantation in children. The TCRbeta library was prepared with unique molecular identifiers. TCRdb re-derived calls from the PCR reads in MiXCR, one entry per CDR3 protein. The sample records a few hundred thousand distinct CDR3 sequences, 9.5% to 13% being singletons. With regard to this clonotype: The antigen remains unidentified.

Study conclusions and caveats: From newly produced T cells came most of the T-cell counts and diversity one year after transplant. Several hundred graft clones that had expanded were reportedly the source of alpha-beta T cells about two months after transplant. In some patients, recipient T cells and intrathymic progenitors surviving conditioning explained high day-60 diversity.

V dropped 1 base and J dropped 1 base, with 14 bases sitting between them. Looked up from germline, CDR1 is SEHNR and CDR2 is FQNEAQ (reference sequence). The CDR3 contains 16 residues. The rearrangement links TRBV7-9 to TRBJ2-7; D not resolved. The source material was PBMCs, sampled before TCRalphabeta/CD19-depleted stem cell transplant. This TCR was sampled from a boy in the first two years of life with acute myeloid leukemia, due to receive a stem cell transplant. The chain's CDR3 is CASSLDFGVGSYEQYF. CDR3 in DNA: TGTGCCAGCAGCTTAGATTTTGGAGTCGGTTCCTACGAGCAGTACTTC.